This TCR beta chain was observed in a study of blood T cell repertoires in COVID-19. About the study: Sites across the United States, Italy and Spain contributed samples from acute and convalescent COVID-19. In each case, the material was cDNA or gDNA derived from T cells, B-cell-depleted T cells, or PBMCs.

Deletions cut 8 bases from V and 7 bases from J, with 12 bases between. Per germline, CDR1 SEHNR and CDR2 FQNEAQ (reference sequence). The CDR3 sequence is 12 residues long. Authors' methods: It was from reference gene primer amplification that nucleated cell counts were estimated. Using immunoSEQ multiplex PCR, the repertoire was profiled, and TCRdb retains in-frame clones only, with some absent. V, J and clone size are those of that table, while D and trimming were read from the DNA. The profile shows about 45,000 clones, over 75% of them singletons. Sequenced material: peripheral blood. This TCR was sampled from a human donor in a cohort sampled during active COVID-19. The rearrangement joins TRBV7-9 to TRBJ1-3; D is ambiguous. CDR3 nucleotides: TGTGCCAGCGAGCGGGAGAGGAACACCATATATTTT. This codes for CASERERNTIYF.